This TCR beta chain was documented in a study of blood T cell repertoires in COVID-19. Study in general: PBMCs, B-cell-depleted T cells, or T cells were the source of the cDNA or gDNA that made up the material.

Trimming at V came to 3 bases and at J to 4 bases, leaving 6 bases not matched to a gene. This CDR3 spans 16 amino acids. Germline values: CDR1 SGHDN, CDR2 FVKESK. Authors' data handling: Researchers report that nucleated cell counts were estimated from reference gene primer amplification. Some clones are missing from TCRdb's copy, which holds only in-frame ones; the method was immunoSEQ multiplex PCR. The DNA was the basis for D and trimming; V, J and clone size are from that table. The table has 66,000 or so clones, around four fifths seen once. The receptor's source is a human donor in a cohort sampled during active COVID-19. The sequenced sample consisted of peripheral blood. The chain is built from TRBV14 and TRBJ2-7; 13 bases fit TRBD2. For the CDR3, the DNA is TGTGCCAGCAGCCATTCAATGGGACTAGCGGGATACGAGCAGTACTTC. The encoded protein is CASSHSMGLAGYEQYF.